The present TCR beta chain was sequenced within a study of blood T cell repertoires in COVID-19. Study background: Samples of COVID-19 (acute and convalescent) were obtained from the United States, Italy and Spain. T cells, B-cell-depleted T cells, or PBMCs provided the cDNA or gDNA that served as material.

Original processing notes: Nucleated cell number was recorded as an estimate derived from reference gene primer amplification. Libraries were prepared by immunoSEQ multiplex PCR; TCRdb keeps only in-frame clonotypes and omits some of them. D and trimming were read from the DNA, whereas the V and J calls and clone size are those reported in that table. The profile shows 400,000 to 500,000 clones, nearly 90% of them singletons. Exposed enrollees encountered a COVID-19 case at some point within 2 weeks before study entry. V was shortened by 5 bases and J by 3 bases, with 14 bases between the two germline ends. The CDR3 extends over 15 amino acids. The germline V gene encodes CDR1 LNHDA and CDR2 SQIVND (reference sequence).

Material for sequencing was PBMCs or T cells enriched from blood (not recorded which). The V and J genes are TRBV19 and TRBJ2-4; D might be TRBD2 (6 bases). The receptor was isolated from a woman between 18 and 30 years old who had been exposed to COVID-19. The CDR3 region has the DNA TGTGCCAGTAGTGGGTACCCGGGGGACAAAAACATTCAGTACTTC. It yields the protein CASSGYPGDKNIQYF.